Given below is one TCR beta chain in context. Its specificity is unknown. The data stem from a study of CD8+ T cells in alopecia areata. General study results and limits: Lesional scalp, especially alopecia totalis/universalis, showed higher clonality than normal scalp.

As part of sample collection, lesional scalp punch biopsies and peripheral blood were taken from alopecia areata patients. Extracted RNA was reverse transcribed, and the resulting cDNA served as sequencing template. Assay used: immunoSEQ multiplex PCR; TCRdb lists only in-frame clones, some missing. The sample holds roughly 20,000 clones, 60% to 80% seen once. This CDR3 comprises 10 residues. Deletions cut 5 bases from V and 6 bases from J, with 6 bases between. Germline V gene sequence: CDR1 DFQATT, CDR2 SNEGSKA (reference sequence). This TCR came from a human donor with alopecia areata. The specimen was skin, collected at week 0. The rearrangement uses TRBV20-1 and TRBJ2-3, with unresolved D. CDR3 sequence: CSAAWDTQYF. Written as DNA, the CDR3 is TGCAGTGCTGCTTGGGATACGCAGTATTTT.